This T cell receptor beta chain is drawn from a study of blood T cell repertoires in COVID-19. The trim removed 5 bases at V and 4 bases at J, leaving 6 bases unmatched. Germline V gene data show CDR1 as GTSNPN and CDR2 as SVGIG (reference sequence). This CDR3 comprises 13 residues. Authors' data handling: Amplification with reference gene primers provided the estimates of nucleated cell counts. Clones were read by immunoSEQ multiplex PCR, and TCRdb kept only the in-frame ones, dropping some. That table is the source of V, J and clone size, and D and trimming were worked out from the DNA. The table includes roughly 250,000 clones, around 89% detected once.

V and J are TRBV30 and TRBJ1-1; 8 positions match TRBD1. The clonotype was recovered from a man aged 35 to 55 who had recovered from COVID-19. Source material: PBMCs or T cells enriched from blood (not recorded which). CDR3 sequence: CAWGQGFGTEAFF. Here the CDR3 DNA reads TGTGCCTGGGGACAGGGCTTTGGCACTGAAGCTTTCTTT.